This T cell receptor beta chain is from a study of CD8 T cells in Susac syndrome. Whole-study context: Among sequenced Susac syndrome patients, about 6 had active disease and eight were in remission. Broader study findings: The CD4+ T cell repertoires in Susac syndrome did not show any clonal expansion.

TCR beta sequences were obtained from blood CD8+ and CD4+ T cells. The ends were cut back, 6 bases at V and 0 bases at J, with 9 bases in the middle. In germline, CDR1 is SGHAT, CDR2 FQDESV (reference sequence). The CDR3 extends over 13 amino acids. RNA totalling roughly 0.45 to 1 ug underwent reverse transcription with random hexamers. Across 54 Vbeta and 13 Jbeta, immunoSEQ multiplex PCR amplified TCR beta CDR3. Each CDR3 protein gets one entry after TCRdb re-called the immunoSEQ multiplex PCR reads with MiXCR. The sample records about 200,000 distinct CDR3 sequences, about 91% being singletons. This clonotype was picked up a small number of times. Its specificity is unknown.

Sample: CD4+ T cells from PBMCs. This sequence was found in a human donor with Susac syndrome. This chain uses TRBV11-1 with TRBJ2-7; TRBD1 might be the D (5 bases). For the CDR3, the DNA is TGTGCCAGCAGAGGGCAGGGCTCCTACGAGCAGTACTTC. Protein: CASRGQGSYEQYF.